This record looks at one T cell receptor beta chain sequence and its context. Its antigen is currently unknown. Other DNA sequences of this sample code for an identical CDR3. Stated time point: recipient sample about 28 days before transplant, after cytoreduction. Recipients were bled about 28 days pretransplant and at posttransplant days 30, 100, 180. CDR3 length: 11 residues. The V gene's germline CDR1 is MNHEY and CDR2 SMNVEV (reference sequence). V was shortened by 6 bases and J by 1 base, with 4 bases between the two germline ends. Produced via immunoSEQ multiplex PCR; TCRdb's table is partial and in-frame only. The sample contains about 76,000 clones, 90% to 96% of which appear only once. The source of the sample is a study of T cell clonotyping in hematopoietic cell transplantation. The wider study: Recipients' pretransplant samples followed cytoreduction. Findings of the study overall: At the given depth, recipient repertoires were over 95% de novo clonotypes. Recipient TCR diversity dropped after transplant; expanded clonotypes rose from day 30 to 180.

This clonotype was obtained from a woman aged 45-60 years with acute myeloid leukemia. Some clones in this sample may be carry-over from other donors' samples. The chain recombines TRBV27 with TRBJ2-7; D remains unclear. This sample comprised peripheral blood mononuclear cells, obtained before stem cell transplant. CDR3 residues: CASSSSYEQYF. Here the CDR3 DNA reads TGTGCCAGCAGCTCGTCCTACGAGCAGTACTTC.